This TCR beta chain was captured in a study of shared clonotypes between healthy human individuals. Study-level findings and limits: Sampling covered blood only; tissue repertoires likely differ. A handful of donors showed sharing of approximately 5% of naive CD4 clonotypes. Against clonotypes common to all four donors, non-shared ones had lower generation probabilities.

Original methodology: ImmunoSEQ junction-only sequences lacked quality scores, so their filtering differed. Sequencing was performed with immunoSEQ multiplex PCR; in TCRdb, only in-frame clones are kept and a portion is missing. From that table come the V and J calls and clone size; the DNA was used to work out D and trimming. The sample records some 2,000,000 clones, about 94% being singletons. This clone appeared once. The antigen is unknown. The V and J ends lost 5 bases and 0 bases respectively, with 10 bases between them. CDR1 is MRHNA and CDR2 is SNTAGT in the germline V gene. This CDR3 has 14 amino acids.

Sequenced material: naive CD4+ T cells sorted from blood. The sample's subset: CD45RA+ positively selected. This sequence originates from a man younger than 35 in good health. The chain employs TRBV6-4 and TRBJ1-1; D might be TRBD1 (6 bases). DNA of the CDR3: TGTGCCAGCAGTCTGACAGGCATGAACACTGAAGCTTTCTTT. Translated, it gives CASSLTGMNTEAFF.